The 3 T cell receptor beta chains reported below all come from one sample, sequenced in a study of blood T cell repertoires in COVID-19. Assay used: immunoSEQ multiplex PCR; TCRdb lists only in-frame clones, some missing. Found here are a few hundred thousand clones, approximately 83% of them singletons; the top ten hold roughly 1.9%. Material: peripheral blood. The source of these receptors is a woman in her thirties who had recovered from COVID-19.

The rearrangement links TRBV9 to TRBJ1-3; tentatively, D is TRBD1 (5 bases). Per germline, CDR1 SGDLS and CDR2 YYNGEE. V shed 0 bases and J shed 4 bases, with 20 bases lying between them. CDR3 length: 18 amino acids. CDR3 DNA: TGTGCCAGCAGCGTAGGGCAGGTTGGGACTACGAAGGGAAACACCATATATTTT. Its translation: CASSVGQVGTTKGNTIYF.

This chain joins TRBV29-1 and TRBJ1-1; no clear D gene. This CDR3 contains 11 residues. Trimming took 7 bases from V and 0 from J, leaving 6 bases between them. The germline CDR1 and CDR2 sequences are SQVTM and ANQGSEA. DNA for the CDR3: TGCAGCGCTGTCATGAACACTGAAGCTTTCTTT. As protein: CSAVMNTEAFF.

Only one count was recorded for this clone. The genes are TRBV6-6 and TRBJ2-2; 7 nucleotides agree with TRBD2. CDR1 MNHNY and CDR2 SVGAGI come from the germline V gene (reference sequence). With 2 bases clipped from V and 4 bases from J, the junction kept 4 bases outside the gene matches. CDR3 length: 15 amino acids. Here the CDR3 reads CASSYRAGVTGELFF. The CDR3 nucleotides are TGTGCCAGCAGTTACAGGGCGGGAGTCACCGGGGAGCTGTTTTTT.